Listed here are 25 T cell receptor beta chains from one sample, sequenced in a study of shared clonotypes between healthy human individuals. In the naive CD8 group, cells lacked CD45RO and were positively selected for CCR7, so terminally differentiated effector memory CD45RA+ cells were left out. Data came from immunoSEQ multiplex PCR; TCRdb stores just in-frame clones and leaves some out. The data contain around 2.1 million clones, around 93% of them singletons. The sequenced sample consisted of naive CD8+ T cells from PBMCs. The receptor source for this set is a man between 18 and 29 years old in good health. Some clones in this sample may be carry-over from other donors' samples.

V usage is TRBV15 and J usage is TRBJ2-5, with 7 bases identical to TRBD1. Germline loops: CDR1 LNHNV, CDR2 YYDKDF (reference sequence). The ends lost 3 bases at V and 5 bases at J; junction bases unmatched: 6. The CDR3 consists of 14 residues. The CDR3 spells CATSRIGTVETQYF. In DNA form, the CDR3 reads TGTGCCACCAGCAGGATCGGGACAGTGGAGACCCAGTACTTC.

The genes are TRBV4-2 and TRBJ2-5; 10 nucleotides align to TRBD2. Trimming at V came to 0 bases and at J to 5 bases, leaving 15 bases not matched to a gene. This CDR3 contains 19 residues. Germline V lookup: CDR1 LGHNA, CDR2 YNFKEQ. DNA for the CDR3: TGTGCCAGCAGCCAAGATCCCGGGACTAGCGCCCCCCAGCCGGAGACCCAGTACTTC. Translated, it gives CASSQDPGTSAPQPETQYF.

The CDR3 nucleotides read TGTGCCAGCAGTTTAAGTGTTGGGGACTCTCCGTTCAATGAGCAGTTCTTC. Its translation is CASSLSVGDSPFNEQFF. This sequence joins TRBV27 and TRBJ2-1, with D perhaps matching TRBD2 (6 bases). The germline V gene has CDR1 MNHEY and CDR2 SMNVEV (reference sequence). The ends were cut back, 2 bases at V and 6 bases at J, with 20 bases in the middle. The CDR3 consists of 17 residues.

A note on this clone: The same CDR3 can be traced to other DNA sequences in this sample. The chain has TRBV7-3 and TRBJ2-1; 12 bases agree with TRBD2. The CDR3 is 15 amino acids. Germline CDR1 and CDR2: SGHTA and FQGTGA. V shed 5 bases, J shed 4 bases, and the junction held 3 bases outside the gene matches. CDR3 sequence reads: CASSLLAGGYNEQFF. CDR3 sequence (DNA): TGTGCCAGCAGCCTTCTAGCGGGAGGGTACAATGAGCAGTTCTTC.

The chain has TRBV10-3 and TRBJ2-7; D remains ambiguous. The CDR3 is 14 residues long. The germline V gene has CDR1 ENHRY and CDR2 SYGVKD. Trimming cost V 3 bases and J 0 bases, with 9 bases left between them. CDR3 protein: CAISESASSYEQYF. CDR3 in DNA: TGTGCCATCAGTGAATCCGCGAGCTCCTACGAGCAGTACTTC.

The chain has TRBV7-6 and TRBJ2-1; TRBD1 might be the D (6 bases). Per the germline V gene, CDR1 is SGHVS and CDR2 is FNYEAQ. V was pared by 0 bases and J by 2 bases, with 8 bases between. This CDR3 comprises 15 residues. CDR3 DNA: TGTGCCAGCAGCTTAGCAGCAGGGGCCTACAATGAGCAGTTCTTC. Amino acids: CASSLAAGAYNEQFF.

V is TRBV5-1 and J is TRBJ1-2; D may be TRBD1 (6 bases). Germline V gives CDR1 SGHRS, CDR2 YFSETQ. V was clipped by 0 bases and J by 4 bases, with 13 bases between them. The CDR3 is 15 residues long. This CDR3 is CASSLAAGGAYGYTF. For the CDR3, the DNA is TGCGCCAGCAGCTTGGCGGCGGGGGGCGCCTATGGCTACACCTTC. The full variable domain, in which reference TRBV5-1 and TRBJ1-2 provide the parts outside the CDR3, is KAGVTQTPRYLIKTRGQQVTLSCSPISGHRSVSWYQQTPGQGLQFLFEYFSETQRNKGNFPGRFSGRQFSNSRSEMNVSTLELGDSALYLCASSLAAGGAYGYTFGSGTRLTVV.

A word on this clone: In the same sample, other DNA sequences code for this CDR3. V usage is TRBV6-5 and J usage is TRBJ2-5; no reliable D call. The germline gives CDR1 MNHEY, CDR2 SVGAGI. This CDR3 region has 13 residues. Trimming left V 2 bases short and J 1 base short, with 5 bases between. The CDR3, as DNA: TGTGCCAGCAGTTACGGGTTCCAAGAGACCCAGTACTTC. Its translation: CASSYGFQETQYF.

The chain is built from TRBV7-6 and TRBJ2-1; 11 bases agree with TRBD2. With V trimmed by 5 bases and J by 6 bases, 6 bases remained unmatched. The V gene's germline CDR1 is SGHVS and CDR2 FNYEAQ. This CDR3 comprises 15 residues. CDR3 sequence: CASSLTSGGGNEQFF. The CDR3 region has the DNA TGTGCCAGCAGCCTAACTAGCGGGGGAGGCAATGAGCAGTTCTTC.

The chain combines TRBV19 with TRBJ1-1; unclear D gene. CDR1 and CDR2 from the germline V gene are LNHDA and SQIVND (reference sequence). The CDR3 is 14 amino acids. V lost 3 bases to trimming and J lost 5 bases, with 13 bases between them. CDR3 sequence: CASSIRTSGTEAFF. As DNA, the CDR3 is TGTGCCAGTAGTATCCGTACCAGTGGGACTGAAGCTTTCTTT.

The chain joins TRBV5-4 to TRBJ1-1, with D hard to call. CDR1 and CDR2 from the germline V gene are SGHNT and YYREEE (reference sequence). The CDR3 spans 15 residues. Trimming left V 4 bases short and J 3 bases short, with 16 bases between. In DNA form, the CDR3 reads TGTGCCAGCAGCCCTATTGAGGCGCTCCACACTGAAGCTTTCTTT. Protein sequence: CASSPIEALHTEAFF.

A few counts support this clone. This chain joins TRBV4-1 and TRBJ1-1; no clear D gene. This CDR3 is 14 amino acids long. V dropped 4 bases and J dropped 6 bases, with 15 bases sitting between them. Germline V gene sequence: CDR1 MGHRA, CDR2 YSYEKL. The CDR3 nucleotides read TGCGCCAGCAGCCTAACCATTTACAGTGCTGAAGCTTTCTTT. This sequence encodes CASSLTIYSAEAFF.

This clone came up once. V gene TRBV28 combines with J gene TRBJ1-5; D is ambiguous. The CDR3 spans 14 residues. V lost 7 bases and J lost 7, with 17 bases in between. Germline V lookup: CDR1 MDHEN, CDR2 SYDVKM. Here the CDR3 DNA reads TGTGCCAGCACCATCGGGGTCAGCGGACAGCCCCAGCATTTT. This gives the protein CASTIGVSGQPQHF.

As for this clone: This sample includes further DNA sequences coding for the same CDR3. The J gene is TRBJ1-5, the V gene TRBV5-8; D is ambiguous. The V end lost 0 bases, the J end lost 0 bases, and 7 bases lay between the germline ends. Germline CDR1 SGHTS, CDR2 YDEGEE. The CDR3 is 15 residues long. CDR3 DNA: TGTGCCAGCAGCTTGGGACAAAATAGCAATCAGCCCCAGCATTTT. It encodes CASSLGQNSNQPQHF. Supplemented by reference TRBV5-8 and TRBJ1-5, the full variable domain reads EAGVTQSPTHLIKTRGQQATLRCSPISGHTSVYWYQQALGLGLQFLLWYDEGEERNRGNFPPRFSGRQFPNYSSELNVNALELEDSALYLCASSLGQNSNQPQHFGDGTRLSIL.

The chain joins TRBV27 to TRBJ1-5; 7 bases are shared with TRBD1. The length of the CDR3 is 13 residues. Germline V gene data show CDR1 as MNHEY and CDR2 as SMNVEV (reference sequence). J gave up 5 bases and V 7 bases, and 5 bases lay outside the gene matches. Here the CDR3 DNA reads TGTGCCAGCACGACAGGGAGGGATCAGCCCCAGCATTTT. This encodes CASTTGRDQPQHF.

The genes are TRBV4-1 and TRBJ1-4; 10 nucleotides line up with TRBD1. The CDR3 has 16 residues. The V and J ends lost 3 bases and 0 bases, in that order; junction bases with no gene match: 1. Germline-derived CDR1 and CDR2 are MGHRA and YSYEKL. The CDR3 is CASSQGQGTTNEKLFF. The CDR3 DNA is TGCGCCAGCAGCCAGGGACAGGGGACAACTAATGAAAAACTGTTTTTT.

V and J are TRBV27 and TRBJ1-1, with D unclear. In germline, CDR1 is MNHEY, CDR2 SMNVEV (reference sequence). This CDR3 has 17 amino acids. V lost 4 bases, J lost 3 bases, and 21 bases lay in between. CDR3 DNA: TGTGCCAGCAGTTCCCCGTTAGGTGGCCGGGCTTACACTGAAGCTTTCTTT. Translation: CASSSPLGGRAYTEAFF.

This chain joins TRBV12-5 and TRBJ2-2, with TRBD2 matching over 10 bases. Germline assignment: CDR1 LGHNT and CDR2 FRNRAP. This CDR3 region has 17 residues. The junction had 11 bases not matched to a gene; V was cut back by 5 bases and J by 5 bases. This CDR3 is CASGPSPLAGETGELFF. As DNA, the CDR3 is TGTGCTAGTGGTCCCTCCCCCCTAGCGGGAGAAACCGGGGAGCTGTTTTTT.

V is TRBV7-6 and J is TRBJ2-7; 9 bases align to TRBD1. The germline gives CDR1 SGHVS, CDR2 FNYEAQ. The CDR3 runs 16 residues. After removal of 4 bases from V and 2 bases from J, the junction contained 9 bases not matched to a gene. DNA of the CDR3: TGTGCCAGCAGCTCCACTCCGGGACAGGGCGCCTACGAGCAGTACTTC. As protein: CASSSTPGQGAYEQYF.

The chain links TRBV5-8 to TRBJ1-1, with 10 bases aligning to TRBD1. This CDR3 is built from 15 residues. From germline, CDR1 is SGHTS and CDR2 YDEGEE. The V segment lost 1 base and the J segment 1 base; nucleotides outside the gene matches: 1. The CDR3 DNA reads TGTGCCAGCAGCTTGCGGGACAGGGGGAACACTGAAGCTTTCTTT. This codes for CASSLRDRGNTEAFF.

V usage is TRBV9 and J usage is TRBJ2-1; TRBD2 aligns across 7 bases. CDR1 and CDR2 from the germline V gene are SGDLS and YYNGEE. V was clipped by 3 bases and J by 5 bases; unmatched bases: 14. The CDR3 runs 17 residues. The CDR3 DNA is TGTGCCAGCAGCGCGACCGGGACTATTGCTGTCCACAATGAGCAGTTCTTC. Amino acids: CASSATGTIAVHNEQFF.

DNA of the CDR3: TGTGCCAGCAGCTTTGAGGGGTATGAGCAGTTCTTC. Its protein product is CASSFEGYEQFF. The J gene is TRBJ2-1, the V gene TRBV5-6, with D perhaps assigned TRBD1 or TRBD2 (5 bases each). Trimming removed 2 bases from V and 8 bases from J, with 8 bases in between. Germline V gene sequence: CDR1 SGHDT, CDR2 YYEEEE. The CDR3 has 12 amino acids.

V usage is TRBV28 and J usage is TRBJ2-5; TRBD2 matches 7 bases. CDR3 length equals 14 residues. Germline V gene sequence: CDR1 MDHEN, CDR2 SYDVKM. V gave up 5 bases and J gave up 5 bases; unmatched junction bases: 8. CDR3: CASSARLARETQYF. The CDR3 coding sequence is TGTGCCAGCAGTGCCAGACTAGCCCGGGAGACCCAGTACTTC.

With regard to this clone: Within the sample, other DNA sequences also encode this same CDR3. The chain combines TRBV5-6 with TRBJ2-7; no clear D gene. Trimming pared 2 bases from V and 3 bases from J, leaving 6 bases between. The germline gives CDR1 SGHDT, CDR2 YYEEEE. The CDR3 spans 12 residues. The CDR3 coding sequence is TGTGCCAGCAGCTTTGGTGACTACGAGCAGTACTTC. It codes for CASSFGDYEQYF.

The chain has TRBV7-9 and TRBJ2-2; TRBD1 might be the D (5 bases). From germline, CDR1 is SEHNR and CDR2 FQNEAQ (reference sequence). This CDR3 has 11 residues. V gave up 11 bases and J gave up 8 bases, with 12 bases separating them. CDR3: CARSSGGELFF. The DNA for the CDR3 is TGTGCCCGATCCTCAGGGGGGGAGCTGTTTTTT. Variable domain in full (rest from reference TRBV7-9 and TRBJ2-2): DTGVSQNPRHKITKRGQNVTFRCDPISEHNRLYWYRQTLGQGPEFLTYFQNEAQLEKSRLLSDRFSAERPKGSFSTLEIQRTEQGDSAMYLCARSSGGELFFGEGSRLTVL.